What follows is one TCR beta chain and its context. Its specificity is unknown. Blood draws occurred at baseline, cycle 4 day 1, and cycle 7 day 1. The data were taken from a study of OX40 agonist ivuxolimab in advanced cancers. The overall study: Subjects had a mean age of 60 years, with a range of roughly 20 to 79; about 83% were male.

Produced via immunoSEQ multiplex PCR; TCRdb's table is partial and in-frame only. The table shows fewer than 35,000 clones, with approximately 80% occurring only once. Findings of the study overall: Some patients who did not respond also had low normalized T-cell clonal expansion. Blood T cells, both CD4+ and CD8+, expanded clonally by week 6 at 0.1 to 3.0 mg/kg.

CDR1 is MGHDK and CDR2 is SYGVNS in the germline V gene. The CDR3 runs to 15 residues. V was clipped by 0 bases and J by 7 bases; unmatched bases: 6. The clonotype originates from an adult with an advanced solid tumor such as melanoma, head and neck, liver or kidney cancer. The source material was CD4+ or CD8+ T cells sorted from blood, sampled in a trial of the OX40 agonist ivuxolimab. V gene TRBV25-1 combines with J gene TRBJ1-2; 9 bases line up with TRBD1. The CDR3 nucleotides are TGTGCCAGCAGTGAATACGGACAGGGGTTCTCTGGCTACACCTTC. It encodes CASSEYGQGFSGYTF.